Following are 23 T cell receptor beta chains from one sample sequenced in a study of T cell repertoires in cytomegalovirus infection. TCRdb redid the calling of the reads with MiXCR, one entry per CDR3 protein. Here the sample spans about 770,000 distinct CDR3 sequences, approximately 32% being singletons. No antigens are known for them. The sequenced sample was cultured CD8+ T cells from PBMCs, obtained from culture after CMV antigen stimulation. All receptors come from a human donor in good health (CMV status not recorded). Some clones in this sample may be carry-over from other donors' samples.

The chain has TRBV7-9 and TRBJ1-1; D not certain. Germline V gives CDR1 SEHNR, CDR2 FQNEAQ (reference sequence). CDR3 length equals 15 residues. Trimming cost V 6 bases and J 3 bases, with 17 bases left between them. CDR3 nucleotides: TGTGCCAGCAGTTGGGCAATGGAGGGTTACACTGAAGCTTTCTTT. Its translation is CASSWAMEGYTEAFF.

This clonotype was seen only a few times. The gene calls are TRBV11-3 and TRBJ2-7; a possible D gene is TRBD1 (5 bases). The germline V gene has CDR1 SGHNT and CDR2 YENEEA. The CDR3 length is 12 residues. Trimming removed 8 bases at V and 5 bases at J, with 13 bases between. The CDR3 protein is CASESRVNEQYV. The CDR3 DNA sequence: TGTGCCAGCGAATCCAGGGTCAACGAGCAGTACGTC.

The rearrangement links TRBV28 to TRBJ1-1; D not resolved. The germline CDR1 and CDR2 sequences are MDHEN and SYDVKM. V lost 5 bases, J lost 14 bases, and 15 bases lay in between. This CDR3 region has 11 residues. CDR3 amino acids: CASSPLEASFF. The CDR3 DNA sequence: TGTGCCAGCAGTCCCCTTGAGGCCTCCTTCTTT. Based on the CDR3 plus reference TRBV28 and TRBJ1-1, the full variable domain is DVKVTQSSRYLVKRTGEKVFLECVQDMDHENMFWYRQDPGLGLRLIYFSYDVKMKEKGDIPEGYSVSREKKERFSLILESASTNQTSMYLCASSPLEASFFGQGTRLTVV.

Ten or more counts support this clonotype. The CDR3 DNA reads as TGTGCCAGCAGCTTTAGGACGGGCGTCTACTACGAGCAGTACTTC. Protein sequence: CASSFRTGVYYEQYF. The chain carries TRBV11-3 and TRBJ2-7; no clear D gene. The germline V gene has CDR1 SGHNT and CDR2 YENEEA. The CDR3 spans 15 residues. Trimming left V 3 bases short and J 3 bases short, with 15 bases between.

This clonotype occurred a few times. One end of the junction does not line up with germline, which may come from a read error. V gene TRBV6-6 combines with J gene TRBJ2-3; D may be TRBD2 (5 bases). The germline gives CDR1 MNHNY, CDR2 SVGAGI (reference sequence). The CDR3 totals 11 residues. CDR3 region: CASGELYTEYF. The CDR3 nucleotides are TGTGCCAGCGGGGAGCTCTATACGGAGTATTTT.

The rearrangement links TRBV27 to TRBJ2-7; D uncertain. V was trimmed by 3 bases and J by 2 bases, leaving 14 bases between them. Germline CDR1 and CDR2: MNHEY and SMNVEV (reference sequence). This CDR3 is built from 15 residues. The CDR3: CASSFGPVEPYEQYF. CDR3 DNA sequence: TGTGCCAGCAGTTTCGGACCTGTCGAACCCTACGAGCAGTACTTC.

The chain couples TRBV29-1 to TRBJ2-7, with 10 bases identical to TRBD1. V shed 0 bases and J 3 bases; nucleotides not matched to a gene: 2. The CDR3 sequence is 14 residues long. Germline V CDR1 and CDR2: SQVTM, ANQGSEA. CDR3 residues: CSVEDWDRGYEQYF. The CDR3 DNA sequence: TGCAGCGTTGAAGATTGGGACAGGGGCTACGAGCAGTACTTC.

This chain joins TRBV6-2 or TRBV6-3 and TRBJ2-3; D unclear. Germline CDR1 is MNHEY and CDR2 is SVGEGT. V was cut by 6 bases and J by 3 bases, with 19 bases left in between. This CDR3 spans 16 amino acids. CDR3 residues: CASSPFGSLATDTQYF. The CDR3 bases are TGTGCCAGCAGCCCATTCGGGTCTCTGGCGACAGATACGCAGTATTTT.

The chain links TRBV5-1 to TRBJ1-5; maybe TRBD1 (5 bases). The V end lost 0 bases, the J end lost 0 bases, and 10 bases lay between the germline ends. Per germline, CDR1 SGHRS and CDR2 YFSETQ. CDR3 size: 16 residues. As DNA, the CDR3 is TGCGCCAGCAGCTTGGGGGACGGAGATAGCAATCAGCCCCAGCATTTT. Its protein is CASSLGDGDSNQPQHF.

CDR3 coding DNA: TGCAGCGCGATACGGACAGGCTCACGCACAGATACGCAGTATTTT. Amino acids: CSAIRTGSRTDTQYF. The V call is TRBV29-1, the J call TRBJ2-3, with TRBD1 identical over 7 bases. J lost 1 base, V lost 7 bases, and 11 bases had no gene match. The CDR3 extends over 15 amino acids. The germline V gene has CDR1 SQVTM and CDR2 ANQGSEA.

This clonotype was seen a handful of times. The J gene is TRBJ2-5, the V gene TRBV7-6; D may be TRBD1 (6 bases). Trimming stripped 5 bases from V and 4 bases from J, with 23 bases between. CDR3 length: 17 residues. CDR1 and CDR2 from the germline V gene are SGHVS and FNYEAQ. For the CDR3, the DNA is TGTGCCAGCAGCCCCAGACAGGCCGCTCGCAACGTAGAGACCCAGTACTTC. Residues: CASSPRQAARNVETQYF.

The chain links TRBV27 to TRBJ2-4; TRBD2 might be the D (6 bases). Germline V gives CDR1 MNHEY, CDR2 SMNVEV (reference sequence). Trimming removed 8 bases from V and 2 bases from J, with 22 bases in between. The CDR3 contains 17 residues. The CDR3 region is CASGERDFSYTKNIQYF. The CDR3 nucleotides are TGTGCCAGCGGGGAAAGGGACTTCTCTTATACCAAAAACATTCAGTACTTC.

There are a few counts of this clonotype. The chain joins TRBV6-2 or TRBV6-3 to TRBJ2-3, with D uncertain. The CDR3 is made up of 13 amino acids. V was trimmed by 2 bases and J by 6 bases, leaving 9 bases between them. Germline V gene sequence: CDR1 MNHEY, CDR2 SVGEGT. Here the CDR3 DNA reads TGTGCCAGCAGTTACCCCAGGTTGGATACGCAGTATTTT. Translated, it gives CASSYPRLDTQYF.

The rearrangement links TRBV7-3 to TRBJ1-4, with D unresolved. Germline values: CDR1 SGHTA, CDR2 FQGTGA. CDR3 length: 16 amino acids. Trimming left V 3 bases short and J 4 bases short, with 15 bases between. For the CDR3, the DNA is TGTGCCAGCAGCTTGTACCTTTGTGTGGGTAATGAAAAACTGTTTTTT. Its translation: CASSLYLCVGNEKLFF.

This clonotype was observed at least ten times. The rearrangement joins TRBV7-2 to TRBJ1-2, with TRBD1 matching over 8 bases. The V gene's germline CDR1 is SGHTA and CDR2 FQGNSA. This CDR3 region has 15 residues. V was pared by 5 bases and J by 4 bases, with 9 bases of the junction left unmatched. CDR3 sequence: CASSRGTGGGYGYTF. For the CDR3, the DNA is TGTGCCAGCAGCAGGGGGACAGGAGGAGGCTATGGCTACACCTTC.

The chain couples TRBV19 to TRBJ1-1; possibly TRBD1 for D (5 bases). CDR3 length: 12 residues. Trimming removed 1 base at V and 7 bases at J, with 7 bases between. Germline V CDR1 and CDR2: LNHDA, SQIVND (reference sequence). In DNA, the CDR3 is TGTGCCAGTAGTATAGGACAGATTGAAGCTTTCTTT. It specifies CASSIGQIEAFF.

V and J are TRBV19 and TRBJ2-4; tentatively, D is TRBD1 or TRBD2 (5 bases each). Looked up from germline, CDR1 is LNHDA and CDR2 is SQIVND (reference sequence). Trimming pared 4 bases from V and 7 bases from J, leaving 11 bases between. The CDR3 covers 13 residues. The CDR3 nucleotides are TGTGCCAGTAGTAGCGGGTGGGGGAACATTCAGTACTTC. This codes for CASSSGWGNIQYF. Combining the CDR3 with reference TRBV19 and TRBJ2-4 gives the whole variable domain DGGITQSPKYLFRKEGQNVTLSCEQNLNHDAMYWYRQDPGQGLRLIYYSQIVNDFQKGDIAEGYSVSREKKESFPLTVTSAQKNPTAFYLCASSSGWGNIQYFGAGTRLSVL.

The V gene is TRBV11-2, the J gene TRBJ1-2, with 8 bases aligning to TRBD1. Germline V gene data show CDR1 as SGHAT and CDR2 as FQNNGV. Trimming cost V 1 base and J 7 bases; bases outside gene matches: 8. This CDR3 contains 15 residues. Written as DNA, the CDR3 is TGTGCCAGCAGCTTAGGGCGTTTGACAGGGGCTGGCTACACCTTC. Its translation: CASSLGRLTGAGYTF.

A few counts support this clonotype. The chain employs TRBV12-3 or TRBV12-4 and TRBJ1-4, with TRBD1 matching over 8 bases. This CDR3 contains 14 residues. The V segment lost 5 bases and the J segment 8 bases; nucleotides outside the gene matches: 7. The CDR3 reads CASSNQGAWEKLFF. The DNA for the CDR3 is TGTGCCAGCAGTAACCAGGGGGCTTGGGAAAAACTGTTTTTT.

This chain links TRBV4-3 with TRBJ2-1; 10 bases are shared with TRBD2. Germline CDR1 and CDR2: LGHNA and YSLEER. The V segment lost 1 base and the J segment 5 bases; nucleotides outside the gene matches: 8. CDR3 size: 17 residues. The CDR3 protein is CASSQAAGGSYDNEQFF. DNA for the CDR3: TGCGCCAGCAGCCAAGCAGCGGGGGGGTCATATGACAATGAGCAGTTCTTC.

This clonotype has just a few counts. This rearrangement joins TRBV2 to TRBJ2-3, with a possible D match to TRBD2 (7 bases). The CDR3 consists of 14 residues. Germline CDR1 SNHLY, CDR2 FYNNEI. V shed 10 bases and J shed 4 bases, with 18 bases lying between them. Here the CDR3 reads CANLVGGGPDTQYF. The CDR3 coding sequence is TGTGCCAACCTGGTGGGCGGGGGCCCAGATACGCAGTATTTT.

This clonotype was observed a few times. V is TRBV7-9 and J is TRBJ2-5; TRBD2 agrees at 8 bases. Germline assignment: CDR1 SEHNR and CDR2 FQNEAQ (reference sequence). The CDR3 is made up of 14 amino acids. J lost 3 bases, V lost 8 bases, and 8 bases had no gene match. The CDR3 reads CASFWSGGEETQYF. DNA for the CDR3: TGTGCCAGCTTCTGGAGCGGGGGCGAAGAGACCCAGTACTTC. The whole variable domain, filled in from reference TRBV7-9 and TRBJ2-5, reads DTGVSQNPRHKITKRGQNVTFRCDPISEHNRLYWYRQTLGQGPEFLTYFQNEAQLEKSRLLSDRFSAERPKGSFSTLEIQRTEQGDSAMYLCASFWSGGEETQYFGPGTRLLVL.

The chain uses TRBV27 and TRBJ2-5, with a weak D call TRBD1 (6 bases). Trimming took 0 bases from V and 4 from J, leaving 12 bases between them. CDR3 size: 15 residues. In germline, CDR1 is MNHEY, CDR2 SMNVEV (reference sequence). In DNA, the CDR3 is TGTGCCAGCAGTTTATCCTCGGACAGATCAGAGACCCAGTACTTC. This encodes CASSLSSDRSETQYF.